Presented here are 5 T cell receptor beta chains from one specimen sequenced in a study of blood T cell repertoires in COVID-19. Sequencing was performed with immunoSEQ multiplex PCR; in TCRdb, only in-frame clones are kept and a portion is missing. The table has around 200,000 clones, 70% to 90% seen once. The source material was PBMCs or T cells enriched from blood (not recorded which). The source is a woman aged 25-40 years who had been exposed to COVID-19.

The chain recombines TRBV6-1 with TRBJ2-1, with TRBD1 identical over 7 bases. Germline V CDR1 and CDR2: MNHNS, SASEGT. This CDR3 has 16 amino acids. V lost 2 bases and J lost 15; bases outside the gene matches: 19. The CDR3 DNA reads as TGTGCCAGCAGTGAATTTATTGGGGGCAGGGGGTCAGGAGGGTTCTTC. Protein: CASSEFIGGRGSGGFF.

The V and J genes are TRBV7-8 and TRBJ2-7; 9 positions match TRBD1. Germline CDR1 is SGHVS and CDR2 is FQNEAQ. The CDR3 is 15 amino acids. The V segment lost 4 bases and the J segment 3 bases; nucleotides outside the gene matches: 7. CDR3 coding DNA: TGTGCCAGCAGCTCATGGGACAGGGTAGGCTACGAGCAGTACTTC. It encodes CASSSWDRVGYEQYF.

V and J are TRBV10-1 and TRBJ2-2; no reliable D call. The V gene lost 3 bases and the J gene lost 7 bases, with 9 bases spanning the gap. The CDR3 extends over 13 amino acids. Germline CDR1 WNHNN, CDR2 SYGVQD (reference sequence). CDR3 loop: CASSDYRIGELFF. CDR3 sequence (DNA): TGCGCCAGCAGTGATTACAGAATCGGGGAGCTGTTTTTT.

The rearrangement uses TRBV15 and TRBJ1-1; weak D call: TRBD1 (5 bases). The germline V gene has CDR1 LNHNV and CDR2 YYDKDF (reference sequence). The CDR3 has 15 amino acids. Between the trimmed V and J ends, which lost 3 bases and 4 bases, there was a span of 15 bases. Here the CDR3 reads CATSRDRLGGTEAFF. The CDR3 DNA is TGTGCCACCAGCAGGGATCGGCTGGGGGGCACTGAAGCTTTCTTT.

The chain couples TRBV3-1 (or the pseudogene TRBV3-2) to TRBJ1-1; TRBD1 might be the D (5 bases). The CDR3 has 12 residues. The germline V and J ends were trimmed by 4 bases and 10 bases, with 13 bases remaining between them. Germline V gene lookup returns CDR1 LGHDT and CDR2 YNNKEL (reference sequence). The CDR3 loop reads CASSPAWGRAFF. DNA of the CDR3: TGTGCCAGCAGCCCCGCTTGGGGCCGAGCTTTCTTT.